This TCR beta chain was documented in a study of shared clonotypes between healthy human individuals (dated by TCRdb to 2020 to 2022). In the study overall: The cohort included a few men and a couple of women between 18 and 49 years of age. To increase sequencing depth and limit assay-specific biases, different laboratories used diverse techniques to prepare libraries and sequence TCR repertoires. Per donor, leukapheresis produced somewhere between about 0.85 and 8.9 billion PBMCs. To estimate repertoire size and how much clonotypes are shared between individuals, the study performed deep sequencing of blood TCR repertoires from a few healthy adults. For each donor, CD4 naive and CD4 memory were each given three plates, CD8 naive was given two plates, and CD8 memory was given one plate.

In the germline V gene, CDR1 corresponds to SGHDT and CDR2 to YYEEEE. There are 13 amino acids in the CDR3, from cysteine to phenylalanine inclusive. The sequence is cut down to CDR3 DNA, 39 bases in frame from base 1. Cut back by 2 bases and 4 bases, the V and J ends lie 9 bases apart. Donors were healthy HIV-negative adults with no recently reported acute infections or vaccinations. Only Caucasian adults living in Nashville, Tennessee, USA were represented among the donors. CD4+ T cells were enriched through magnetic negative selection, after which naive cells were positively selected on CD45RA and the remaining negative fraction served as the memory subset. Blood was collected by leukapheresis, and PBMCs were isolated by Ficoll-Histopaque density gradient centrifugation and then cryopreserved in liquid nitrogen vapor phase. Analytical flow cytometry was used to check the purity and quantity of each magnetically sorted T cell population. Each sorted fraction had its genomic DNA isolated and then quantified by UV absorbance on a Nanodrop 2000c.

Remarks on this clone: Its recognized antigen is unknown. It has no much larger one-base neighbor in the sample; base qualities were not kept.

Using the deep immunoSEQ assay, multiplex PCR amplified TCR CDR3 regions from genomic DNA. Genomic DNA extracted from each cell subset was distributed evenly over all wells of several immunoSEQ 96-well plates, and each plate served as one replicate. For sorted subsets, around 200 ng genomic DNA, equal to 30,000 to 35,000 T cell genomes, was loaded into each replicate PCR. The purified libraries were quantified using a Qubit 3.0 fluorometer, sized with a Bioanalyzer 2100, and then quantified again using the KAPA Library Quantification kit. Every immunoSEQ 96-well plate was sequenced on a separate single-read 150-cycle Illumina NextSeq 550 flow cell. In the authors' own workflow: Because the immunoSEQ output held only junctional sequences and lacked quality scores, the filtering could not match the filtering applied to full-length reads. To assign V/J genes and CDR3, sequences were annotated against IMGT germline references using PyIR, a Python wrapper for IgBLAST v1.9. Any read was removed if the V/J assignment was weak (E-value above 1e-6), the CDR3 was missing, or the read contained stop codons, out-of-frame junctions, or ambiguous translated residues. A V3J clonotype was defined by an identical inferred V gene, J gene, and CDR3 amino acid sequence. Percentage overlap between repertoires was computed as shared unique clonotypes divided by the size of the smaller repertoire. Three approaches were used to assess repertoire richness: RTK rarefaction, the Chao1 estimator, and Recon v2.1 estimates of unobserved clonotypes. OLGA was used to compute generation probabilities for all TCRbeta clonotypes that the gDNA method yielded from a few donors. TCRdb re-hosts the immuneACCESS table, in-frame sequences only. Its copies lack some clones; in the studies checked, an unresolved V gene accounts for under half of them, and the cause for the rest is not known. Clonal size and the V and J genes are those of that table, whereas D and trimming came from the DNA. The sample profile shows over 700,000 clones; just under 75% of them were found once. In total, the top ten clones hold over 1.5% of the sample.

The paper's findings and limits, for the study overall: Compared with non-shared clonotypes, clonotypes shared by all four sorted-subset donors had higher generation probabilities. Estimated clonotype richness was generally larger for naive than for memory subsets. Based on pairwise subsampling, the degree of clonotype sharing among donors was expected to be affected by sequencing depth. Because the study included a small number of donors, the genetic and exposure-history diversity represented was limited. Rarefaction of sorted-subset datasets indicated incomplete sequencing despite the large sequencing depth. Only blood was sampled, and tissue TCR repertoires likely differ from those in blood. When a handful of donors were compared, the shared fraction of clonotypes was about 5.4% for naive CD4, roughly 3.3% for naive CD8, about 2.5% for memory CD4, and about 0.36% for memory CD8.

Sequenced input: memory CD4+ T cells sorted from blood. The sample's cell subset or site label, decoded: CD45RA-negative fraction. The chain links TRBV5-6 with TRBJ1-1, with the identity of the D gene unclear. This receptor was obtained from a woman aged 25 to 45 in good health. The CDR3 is CASSFVRGTEAFF. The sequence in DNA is TGTGCCAGCAGCTTTGTACGGGGCACTGAAGCTTTCTTT.